This passage covers 32 T cell receptor beta chains from one sample sequenced in a study of OX40 agonist ivuxolimab in advanced cancers. Profiled with immunoSEQ multiplex PCR; TCRdb holds only in-frame clones, not every one. This table holds around 72,000 clones, 80% found once. The sequenced sample was CD4+ or CD8+ T cells sorted from blood, obtained in a trial of the OX40 agonist ivuxolimab. The receptors stem from an adult with an advanced solid tumor such as melanoma, head and neck, liver or kidney cancer.

The chain recombines TRBV6-4 with TRBJ2-7, with D tentatively TRBD1 (5 bases). There are 14 residues in the CDR3. Looked up from germline, CDR1 is MRHNA and CDR2 is SNTAGT. Trimming stripped 7 bases from V and 1 base from J, with 14 bases between. CDR3 sequence: CASKGARRSYEQYV. CDR3 in DNA: TGTGCCAGCAAAGGGGCCCGTAGGTCCTACGAGCAGTACGTC.

The V and J genes are TRBV2 and TRBJ1-4, with TRBD1 as a possible D gene (6 bases). CDR3 length equals 16 residues. CDR1 and CDR2 from the germline V gene are SNHLY and FYNNEI. V lost 2 bases and J 7 bases, leaving 17 bases between the germline ends. CDR3 in DNA: TGTGCCAGCAGTGAAAGCCCTCAGGGGCTAGGTGAAAAACTGTTTTTT. Its protein product is CASSESPQGLGEKLFF.

In its sample, this clone was seen once. This chain joins TRBV7-2 and TRBJ2-2; D call uncertain. This CDR3 is 15 amino acids long. V lost 5 bases and J lost 3, with 13 bases in between. Per the germline V gene, CDR1 is SGHTA and CDR2 is FQGNSA. CDR3 DNA sequence: TGTGCCAGCAGCAAAAGGGCAGGTGACACCGGGGAGCTGTTTTTT. Its protein is CASSKRAGDTGELFF.

A few counts support this clone. The genes are TRBV4-1 and TRBJ2-7, with a tentative D call TRBD1 (5 bases). V was pared by 0 bases and J by 3 bases, with 12 bases between. Germline V lookup: CDR1 MGHRA, CDR2 YSYEKL. CDR3 length: 15 residues. CDR3 region: CASSQDYRLYYEQYF. The CDR3 DNA reads TGCGCCAGCAGCCAAGATTACAGGTTGTACTACGAGCAGTACTTC.

The genes are TRBV13 and TRBJ2-6, with TRBD1 matching over 7 bases. The V and J ends lost 5 bases and 1 base, in that order; junction bases with no gene match: 8. Germline V lookup: CDR1 PRHDT, CDR2 FYEKMQ (reference sequence). The CDR3 length is 17 residues. The CDR3 region is CASSQGGEYSGANVLTF. The CDR3 DNA sequence: TGTGCCAGCAGCCAAGGGGGCGAGTATTCTGGGGCCAACGTCCTGACTTTC.

This chain connects TRBV30 to TRBJ1-2; weak D call: TRBD1 (5 bases). Trimming took 0 bases from V and 2 from J, leaving 19 bases between them. This CDR3 region has 17 residues. The germline gives CDR1 GTSNPN, CDR2 SVGIG (reference sequence). The CDR3 nucleotides read TGTGCCTGGAGTGTTCCAAGGTACCTCCGGGGCAACTATGGCTACACCTTC. The encoded protein is CAWSVPRYLRGNYGYTF. The full variable domain, in which reference TRBV30 and TRBJ1-2 provide the parts outside the CDR3, is SQTIHQWPATLVQPVGSPLSLECTVEGTSNPNLYWYRQAAGRGLQLLFYSVGIGQISSEVPQNLSASRPQDRQFILSSKKLLLSDSGFYLCAWSVPRYLRGNYGYTFGSGTRLTVV.

A few counts support this clone. The chain employs TRBV11-2 and TRBJ1-1; TRBD1 is a possible D gene (5 bases). In germline, CDR1 is SGHAT, CDR2 FQNNGV. The CDR3 spans 14 residues. Trimming removed 5 bases at V and 5 bases at J, with 15 bases between. CDR3: CASSASGGGTEAFF. In DNA, the CDR3 is TGTGCCAGCAGCGCCAGCGGCGGGGGGACTGAAGCTTTCTTT.

CDR3 region: CASSTGGWSYGYTF. The CDR3 DNA reads as TGTGCCAGCAGCACTGGGGGGTGGAGCTATGGCTACACCTTC. The chain employs TRBV7-8 and TRBJ1-2, with D perhaps TRBD1 (5 bases). CDR1 and CDR2 from the germline V gene are SGHVS and FQNEAQ. V lost 5 bases and J lost 4, with 14 bases in between. The CDR3 sequence is 14 residues long.

The rearrangement joins TRBV5-4 to TRBJ2-1; D gene uncertain. CDR1 and CDR2 (germline): SGHNT, YYREEE (reference sequence). V was trimmed by 4 bases and J by 10 bases, leaving 15 bases between them. The CDR3 is made up of 13 amino acids. DNA for the CDR3: TGTGCCAGCAGCCGTGACTCCTCATCCGAGCAGTTCTTC. This codes for CASSRDSSSEQFF.

This clone appeared once. J is TRBJ2-6 and V is TRBV7-7; D is possibly TRBD1 (6 bases). This CDR3 comprises 16 residues. Germline-derived CDR1 and CDR2 are SSHAT and FNYEAQ (reference sequence). V lost 4 bases and J 3 bases, leaving 13 bases between the germline ends. This CDR3 is CASSSSSRGGANVLTF. For the CDR3, the DNA is TGTGCCAGCAGCTCGAGCTCCAGGGGTGGGGCCAACGTCCTGACTTTC.

This chain joins TRBV7-2 and TRBJ1-2, with D possibly being TRBD1 (5 bases). V was pared by 1 base and J by 4 bases, with 13 bases between. This CDR3 has 15 amino acids. From germline, CDR1 is SGHTA and CDR2 FQGNSA. CDR3 sequence reads: CASSLGAGSVYGYTF. CDR3 coding DNA: TGTGCCAGCAGCTTAGGGGCAGGGTCGGTCTATGGCTACACCTTC.

V gene TRBV27 combines with J gene TRBJ2-1; D is ambiguous. The CDR3 totals 16 residues. The germline V gene encodes CDR1 MNHEY and CDR2 SMNVEV (reference sequence). The V end lost 3 bases, the J end lost 1 base, and 13 bases lay between the germline ends. This CDR3 reads CASSFRRTGSYNEQFF. The CDR3 bases are TGTGCCAGCAGTTTTAGACGGACCGGTTCCTACAATGAGCAGTTCTTC.

J is TRBJ2-2 and V is TRBV7-2, with 11 bases identical to TRBD1. CDR1 is SGHTA, CDR2 FQGNSA, per germline. The length of the CDR3 is 16 residues. The ends lost 5 bases at V and 3 bases at J; junction bases unmatched: 5. The CDR3 DNA follows: TGTGCCAGCAGCCAGAGGACAGGGGGCTACACCGGGGAGCTGTTTTTT. It encodes CASSQRTGGYTGELFF.

The chain uses TRBV7-6 and TRBJ1-3; unclear D gene. This CDR3 region has 16 residues. Germline V gives CDR1 SGHVS, CDR2 FNYEAQ. Trimming took 2 bases from V and 0 from J, leaving 11 bases between them. CDR3 nucleotide sequence: TGTGCCAGCAGCTTATCCAGACCGAGCTCTGGAAACACCATATATTTT. It translates to CASSLSRPSSGNTIYF.

The gene calls are TRBV27 and TRBJ1-4; perhaps TRBD1 as D (5 bases). This CDR3 is 16 amino acids long. CDR1 is MNHEY and CDR2 is SMNVEV in the germline V gene (reference sequence). V lost 3 bases and J 0 bases, leaving 11 bases between the germline ends. The DNA of the CDR3 is TGTGCCAGCAGTTTCTACGGAGGGGCAACTAATGAAAAACTGTTTTTT. Encoded protein: CASSFYGGATNEKLFF.

V usage is TRBV19 and J usage is TRBJ1-1, with D tentatively TRBD1 (5 bases). Germline CDR1 and CDR2: LNHDA and SQIVND (reference sequence). The V end was cut by 5 bases, the J end by 4 bases, with 11 bases between. The CDR3 sequence is 13 residues long. Here the CDR3 reads CASSSRGGTEAFF. CDR3 coding DNA: TGTGCCAGTAGTTCCCGCGGGGGCACTGAAGCTTTCTTT.

The CDR3 loop reads CAWIQWTGRHYGYTF. The CDR3 DNA sequence: TGTGCCTGGATTCAATGGACAGGGAGACACTATGGCTACACCTTC. The genes are TRBV30 and TRBJ1-2; 8 nucleotides match TRBD1. Germline lookup yields CDR1 GTSNPN and CDR2 SVGIG (reference sequence). There are 15 residues in the CDR3. V lost 4 bases, J lost 3 bases, and 10 bases stayed unmatched. The variable domain in full, with the rest retrieved from reference TRBV30 and TRBJ1-2, is SQTIHQWPATLVQPVGSPLSLECTVEGTSNPNLYWYRQAAGRGLQLLFYSVGIGQISSEVPQNLSASRPQDRQFILSSKKLLLSDSGFYLCAWIQWTGRHYGYTFGSGTRLTVV.

The chain links TRBV7-2 to TRBJ2-7; perhaps D is TRBD1 or TRBD2 (5 bases each). This CDR3 is built from 16 residues. V was trimmed by 5 bases and J by 1 base, leaving 18 bases between them. CDR1 and CDR2 (germline): SGHTA, FQGNSA. The CDR3 DNA sequence: TGTGCCAGCAGCGGCCCTCCGGGACGGGATTCCTACGAGCAGTACTTC. Its translation is CASSGPPGRDSYEQYF.

The J gene is TRBJ1-2, the V gene TRBV7-2, with a weak D call TRBD1 (5 bases). V was clipped by 5 bases and J by 5 bases, with 27 bases between them. This CDR3 is built from 18 residues. The germline V gene encodes CDR1 SGHTA and CDR2 FQGNSA. The CDR3 sequence is CASSPGGGGSYLKYGYTF. The CDR3 region has the DNA TGTGCCAGCAGCCCCGGGGGGGGAGGGAGCTACCTAAAATATGGCTACACCTTC.

The chain couples TRBV7-3 to TRBJ2-2, with 8 bases that match TRBD2. This CDR3 comprises 15 residues. Per germline, CDR1 SGHTA and CDR2 FQGTGA. Trimming took 5 bases from V and 1 from J; bases not matched to a gene: 3. The CDR3 coding sequence is TGTGCCAGCAGCCCGACTAGCGAGAACACCGGGGAGCTGTTTTTT. Translation: CASSPTSENTGELFF.

This chain joins TRBV6-5 and TRBJ2-7; TRBD2 matches at 8 bases. Germline assignment: CDR1 MNHEY and CDR2 SVGAGI. The CDR3 has 16 amino acids. Trimming took 0 bases from V and 4 from J; bases not matched to a gene: 8. CDR3 in DNA: TGTGCCAGCAGTTACTCCATCGTAGCGGGACTTTACGAGCAGTACTTC. Translating it yields CASSYSIVAGLYEQYF.

The sample holds a few counts of this clone. V is TRBV2 and J is TRBJ1-1; D gene uncertain. CDR3 size: 13 residues. Trimming cost V 1 base and J 1 base, with 4 bases left between them. Germline CDR1 SNHLY, CDR2 FYNNEI. The CDR3 spells CASSEGENTEAFF. The CDR3 DNA is TGTGCCAGCAGTGAAGGGGAGAACACTGAAGCTTTCTTT. The full variable domain, rest sourced from reference TRBV2 and TRBJ1-1, is EPEVTQTPSHQVTQMGQEVILRCVPISNHLYFYWYRQILGQKVEFLVSFYNNEISEKSEIFDDQFSVERPDGSNFTLKIRSTKLEDSAMYFCASSEGENTEAFFGQGTRLTVV.

The chain is built from TRBV15 and TRBJ2-3, with D maybe TRBD2 (6 bases). The V end lost 4 bases, the J end lost 2 bases, and 16 bases lay between the germline ends. This CDR3 is built from 16 residues. CDR1 is LNHNV, CDR2 YYDKDF, per germline (reference sequence). The CDR3 loop is CATSKLGGPDTDTQYF. Written as DNA, the CDR3 is TGTGCCACCAGCAAACTCGGGGGACCCGACACAGATACGCAGTATTTT.

This clone appeared once. The rearrangement links TRBV5-1 to TRBJ2-1, with 7 bases aligning to TRBD1. The length of the CDR3 is 14 residues. After removal of 0 bases from V and 7 bases from J, the junction contained 4 bases not matched to a gene. The germline V gene encodes CDR1 SGHRS and CDR2 YFSETQ. CDR3 DNA: TGCGCCAGCAGCTTGGTAGGCAGGGGGAATGAGCAGTTCTTC. Translating gives CASSLVGRGNEQFF. Combining the CDR3 with reference TRBV5-1 and TRBJ2-1 gives the whole variable domain KAGVTQTPRYLIKTRGQQVTLSCSPISGHRSVSWYQQTPGQGLQFLFEYFSETQRNKGNFPGRFSGRQFSNSRSEMNVSTLELGDSALYLCASSLVGRGNEQFFGPGTRLTVL.

This chain joins TRBV5-4 and TRBJ1-2, with D unclear. This CDR3 has 14 amino acids. The V end was cut by 3 bases, the J end by 2 bases, with 11 bases between. Germline values: CDR1 SGHNT, CDR2 YYREEE (reference sequence). In nucleotides, the CDR3 is TGTGCCAGCAGCTCGAAAGGGATAAACTATGGCTACACCTTC. This codes for CASSSKGINYGYTF.

The J gene is TRBJ1-1, the V gene TRBV18, with D perhaps matching TRBD1 (5 bases). The germline V gene has CDR1 KGHSH and CDR2 LQKENI. The V gene lost 3 bases and the J gene lost 2 bases, with 16 bases spanning the gap. The CDR3 is 16 residues long. CDR3 in amino acids: CASSPIPGQINTEAFF. The CDR3 DNA reads as TGTGCCAGCTCACCGATCCCAGGGCAAATAAACACTGAAGCTTTCTTT.

CDR3: CASSPGTDTEAFF. CDR3 DNA sequence: TGTGCCAGCAGTCCTGGGACAGACACTGAAGCTTTCTTT. This chain joins TRBV5-4 and TRBJ1-1, with 7 bases matching TRBD1. From germline, CDR1 is SGHNT and CDR2 YYREEE (reference sequence). This CDR3 has 13 amino acids. V lost 5 bases to trimming and J lost 3 bases; unmatched junction nucleotides: 4.

This chain connects TRBV5-1 to TRBJ2-2, with D perhaps matching TRBD2 (7 bases). Germline V gene data show CDR1 as SGHRS and CDR2 as YFSETQ. Trimming removed 0 bases from V and 0 bases from J, with 12 bases in between. The CDR3 runs to 17 residues. CDR3 nucleotides: TGCGCCAGCAGCTTGGCCGCGGGGGCGGCGAACACCGGGGAGCTGTTTTTT. Translation: CASSLAAGAANTGELFF.

The sample holds one count of this clone. The J gene is TRBJ1-1, the V gene TRBV6-6; 9 bases are shared with TRBD1. The CDR3 covers 15 residues. Germline CDR1 is MNHNY and CDR2 is SVGAGI (reference sequence). After removal of 6 bases from V and 1 base from J, the junction contained 6 bases not matched to a gene. CDR3 region: CASSPRDRANTEAFF. CDR3 DNA: TGTGCCAGCAGCCCCCGGGACAGGGCGAACACTGAAGCTTTCTTT.

Details on this clone: No conserved phenylalanine or tryptophan ends this CDR3, so it is likely a read error. This chain connects TRBV9 to TRBJ2-7; D gene unclear. The ends were cut back, 3 bases at V and 0 bases at J, with 10 bases in the middle. The CDR3 consists of 14 residues. The germline V gene has CDR1 SGDLS and CDR2 YYNGEE. CDR3 sequence reads: CASSERISSYEQYL. CDR3 in DNA: TGTGCCAGCAGCGAAAGGATAAGCTCCTACGAGCAGTACCTC.

CDR3 in amino acids: CASSEVGVSYEQYV. In nucleotides, the CDR3 is TGTGCCAGCAGTGAAGTAGGGGTTTCCTACGAGCAGTACGTC. The chain has TRBV2 and TRBJ2-7; maybe TRBD1 (5 bases). The CDR3 runs to 14 residues. Germline V gene sequence: CDR1 SNHLY, CDR2 FYNNEI. Trimming pared 1 base from V and 1 base from J, leaving 8 bases between.

The V and J genes are TRBV5-1 and TRBJ2-1; 8 bases line up with TRBD2. CDR1 and CDR2 (germline): SGHRS, YFSETQ. The V gene end was trimmed by 0 bases and the J gene end by 2 bases; junction bases not matched to a gene: 4. CDR3 size: 16 residues. CDR3 sequence: CASSLAGGAAYNEQFF. The CDR3 DNA is TGCGCCAGCAGCTTGGCCGGGGGGGCCGCCTACAATGAGCAGTTCTTC.